These T cell receptor beta chains were read from a single sample in a study of blood T cell repertoires in COVID-19. Libraries were prepared by immunoSEQ multiplex PCR; TCRdb keeps only in-frame clonotypes and omits some of them. Of hundreds of thousands of clones listed, 89% are singletons. The sequencing sample was made of PBMCs or T cells enriched from blood (not recorded which). The receptors derive from a woman under 40 who had recovered from COVID-19. CDR3s include the opening cysteine and the closing phenylalanine or tryptophan. A D gene is named only where the DNA matches it firmly. Rows may omit the clone size; those that give it use once, few, many or a size class.

j_call,clone_size,d_call,v_call,cdr3_nt,cdr3_aa
TRBJ2-7,.,TRBD1,TRBV7-9,TGTGCCAGCAGCTTAGATTTCCGGGACAGGGGGGAGGAGCAGTACTTC,CASSLDFRDRGEEQYF
TRBJ1-2,.,TRBD1,TRBV29-1,TGCAGCGTGGGGACAGCCAGTAACTATGGCTACACCTTC,CSVGTASNYGYTF
TRBJ2-7,.,.,TRBV4-3,TGCGCCAGCAGCCAGGTCCCGGGGGCCTACGAGCAGTACTTC,CASSQVPGAYEQYF
TRBJ2-2,few,.,TRBV12-3/TRBV12-4,TGTGCCAGCAGTTTCTTAGACACCGGGGAGCTGTTTTTT,CASSFLDTGELFF
TRBJ2-7,.,.,TRBV10-2,TGCGCCAGCAGTGAAGAAAGGACAGTGAGGTACGAGCAGTACTTC,CASSEERTVRYEQYF
TRBJ2-1,few,.,TRBV7-8,TGTGCCAGCAGCTTAGCCCGGACATATGAGCAGTTCTTC,CASSLARTYEQFF
TRBJ2-5,.,TRBD2,TRBV11-2,TGTGCCAGCAACGATCCGGGACTAGGTGGGGAGACCCAGTACTTC,CASNDPGLGGETQYF
TRBJ1-5,.,TRBD1,TRBV6-5,TGTGCCAGCAGCCGTATGACAGGGGTCGGTCAGCCCCAGCATTTT,CASSRMTGVGQPQHF
TRBJ2-3,.,TRBD2,TRBV11-2,TGTGCCAGCAGCCGTAGCGGGGGGAGCACAGATACGCAGTATTTT,CASSRSGGSTDTQYF
TRBJ2-1,.,TRBD2,TRBV6-2/TRBV6-3,TGTGCCAGCAGTCAAAAACTAGCGGGAGACAATGAGCAGTTCTTC,CASSQKLAGDNEQFF